The text below deals with one T cell receptor (beta chain). TCRdb's table, derived via immunoSEQ multiplex PCR, lists solely in-frame clones and lacks some. The sample holds 200,000 to 250,000 clones, approximately 84% seen once. V shed 6 bases and J shed 0 bases, with 9 bases lying between them. Per the germline V gene, CDR1 is LNHDA and CDR2 is SQIVND (reference sequence). The CDR3 spans 14 residues. These data belong to a study of blood T cell repertoires in COVID-19. Study as a whole: T cells, B-cell-depleted T cells, or PBMCs provided the cDNA or gDNA that served as material.

The sequenced sample was peripheral blood. This TCR came from a man aged 50 or older who had recovered from COVID-19. The chain joins TRBV19 to TRBJ1-5; D gene ambiguous. The CDR3 DNA follows: TGTGCCAGTAGACGACGGGATAGCAATCAGCCCCAGCATTTT. Translating it yields CASRRRDSNQPQHF.